This entry lists 32 T cell receptor beta chains sequenced from one sample in a study of radiation and T cells in renal cell carcinoma. Sample time point: blood 2 weeks post-SBRT. The treatment denotes: 15 Gy SBRT to primary tumor, nephrectomy 4 weeks later. Only in-frame clones appear in the TCRdb table, and some are missing; sequencing was by immunoSEQ multiplex PCR. The top ten clones hold 22% of a sample with around 86,000 clones, 86% of them seen once. The sequenced sample was blood, obtained from a patient whose treatment included radiotherapy and nephrectomy. The origin of the receptors is a woman aged 45 to 65 with renal cell carcinoma.

V and J are TRBV5-1 and TRBJ2-1; D call uncertain. This CDR3 contains 16 residues. CDR1 is SGHRS, CDR2 YFSETQ, per germline. Trimming took 5 bases from V and 0 from J, leaving 15 bases between them. The CDR3 DNA sequence: TGCGCCAGCAGTCCCCCCAGGCTGAGCTCCTACAATGAGCAGTTCTTC. This encodes CASSPPRLSSYNEQFF.

The rearrangement links TRBV7-9 to TRBJ2-1; D is possibly TRBD1 (6 bases). CDR3 length: 15 residues. The germline V and J ends were trimmed by 4 bases and 7 bases, with 17 bases remaining between them. Germline V lookup: CDR1 SEHNR, CDR2 FQNEAQ (reference sequence). The CDR3 DNA is TGTGCCAGCAGCTCCTTCCAGGGGCTCGGGAATGAGCAGTTCTTC. Amino acids: CASSSFQGLGNEQFF. Full variable domain (missing parts from reference TRBV7-9 and TRBJ2-1): DTGVSQNPRHKITKRGQNVTFRCDPISEHNRLYWYRQTLGQGPEFLTYFQNEAQLEKSRLLSDRFSAERPKGSFSTLEIQRTEQGDSAMYLCASSSFQGLGNEQFFGPGTRLTVL.

This clone has just a few counts. The CDR3 nucleotides are TGTGCCAGCAGTTTACAGCGATGGGCTTTCTTT. This codes for CASSLQRWAFF. The J gene is TRBJ1-1, the V gene TRBV28; D gene unclear. V was cut by 2 bases and J by 11 bases, with 9 bases left in between. CDR3 size: 11 residues. Germline V lookup: CDR1 MDHEN, CDR2 SYDVKM.

The chain employs TRBV7-6 and TRBJ2-2; D unresolved. The CDR3 runs to 16 residues. V lost 1 base, J lost 0 bases, and 9 bases lay in between. Looked up from germline, CDR1 is SGHVS and CDR2 is FNYEAQ. This CDR3 is CASSLGGGANTGELFF. The CDR3 bases are TGTGCCAGCAGCTTAGGTGGTGGAGCGAACACCGGGGAGCTGTTTTTT.

The V and J genes are TRBV11-3 and TRBJ2-7; no clear D gene. This CDR3 is built from 13 residues. Per the germline V gene, CDR1 is SGHNT and CDR2 is YENEEA. The germline V and J ends were trimmed by 3 bases and 6 bases, with 12 bases remaining between them. The CDR3 nucleotides are TGTGCCAGCAGCTTTAGCAGTGTGGGCGAGCAGTACTTC. This sequence encodes CASSFSSVGEQYF.

This chain uses TRBV27 with TRBJ1-4; unclear D gene. Trimming stripped 2 bases from V and 0 bases from J, with 7 bases between. The CDR3 is 15 residues long. The V gene's germline CDR1 is MNHEY and CDR2 SMNVEV (reference sequence). CDR3 DNA: TGTGCCAGCAGTTTAACACCGGCAACTAATGAAAAACTGTTTTTT. It specifies CASSLTPATNEKLFF.

The V and J genes are TRBV4-3 and TRBJ1-4, with TRBD1 matching 11 bases. The CDR3 sequence is 15 residues long. J was trimmed by 8 bases and V by 3 bases; bases with no gene match: 5. CDR1 and CDR2 (germline): LGHNA, YSLEER. CDR3 region: CASSHSGTGGEKLFF. CDR3 nucleotides: TGCGCCAGCAGCCATTCCGGGACAGGGGGAGAAAAACTGTTTTTT.

The chain carries TRBV7-2 and TRBJ2-5, with 10 nucleotides matching TRBD2. Germline V lookup: CDR1 SGHTA, CDR2 FQGNSA. V shed 5 bases, J shed 7 bases, and the junction held 10 bases outside the gene matches. The CDR3 has 15 residues. The CDR3 spells CASSEDLAGAGTQYF. The CDR3 coding sequence is TGTGCCAGCAGCGAAGACCTAGCGGGGGCCGGGACCCAGTACTTC.

The rearrangement links TRBV9 to TRBJ2-5; D is ambiguous. The germline V gene encodes CDR1 SGDLS and CDR2 YYNGEE. This CDR3 comprises 15 residues. V was pared by 3 bases and J by 0 bases, with 12 bases between. The DNA for the CDR3 is TGTGCCAGCAGCGACACCTCGAAGTACCAAGAGACCCAGTACTTC. It is translated as CASSDTSKYQETQYF.

The chain links TRBV7-8 to TRBJ1-2; D is unresolved. The CDR3 contains 15 residues. The germline V and J ends were trimmed by 4 bases and 8 bases, with 20 bases remaining between them. CDR1 SGHVS and CDR2 FQNEAQ come from the germline V gene. In DNA form, the CDR3 reads TGTGCCAGCAGCTCCGCACGTCTTAATTGGAGGGGCTACACCTTC. Protein: CASSSARLNWRGYTF.

The chain joins TRBV7-2 to TRBJ2-1, with 12 bases matching TRBD2. From germline, CDR1 is SGHTA and CDR2 FQGNSA. This CDR3 is built from 17 residues. Unmatched junction bases numbered 14, after V lost 5 bases and J lost 9 bases. Here the CDR3 reads CASSRGTLAGGQGEQFF. DNA of the CDR3: TGTGCCAGCAGCCGAGGCACTCTAGCGGGGGGGCAAGGTGAGCAGTTCTTC. Using reference TRBV7-2 and TRBJ2-1 for the parts outside the CDR3, the full variable domain is GAGVSQSPSNKVTEKGKDVELRCDPISGHTALYWYRQSLGQGLEFLIYFQGNSAPDKSGLPSDRFSAERTGGSVSTLTIQRTQQEDSAVYLCASSRGTLAGGQGEQFFGPGTRLTVL.

This clone was found once. The J gene is TRBJ2-7, the V gene TRBV28, with D perhaps assigned TRBD1 or TRBD2 (6 bases each). In germline, CDR1 is MDHEN, CDR2 SYDVKM. The CDR3 totals 15 residues. Deletions cut 1 base from V and 2 bases from J, with 12 bases between. The CDR3 sequence is CASSLSGAITYEQYF. DNA of the CDR3: TGTGCCAGCAGTTTATCGGGGGCGATCACCTACGAGCAGTACTTC.

This clone has only one observation. The rearrangement joins TRBV6-1 to TRBJ1-1; the match to TRBD1 covers 9 bases. The CDR3 is 14 amino acids. Unmatched junction bases numbered 4, after V lost 4 bases and J lost 4 bases. Germline values: CDR1 MNHNS, CDR2 SASEGT. CDR3 nucleotides: TGTGCCAGCAGTGCCCAGGGACAGGGCACTGAAGCTTTCTTT. This translates into CASSAQGQGTEAFF.

The chain employs TRBV5-6 and TRBJ2-3; TRBD2 aligns across 8 bases. After removal of 1 base from V and 1 base from J, the junction contained 5 bases not matched to a gene. The CDR3 spans 16 residues. Germline V gene data show CDR1 as SGHDT and CDR2 as YYEEEE. The CDR3 spells CASSLPGGPGTDTQYF. CDR3 bases: TGTGCCAGCAGCTTGCCGGGAGGGCCAGGCACAGATACGCAGTATTTT.

The chain is built from TRBV2 and TRBJ1-5; D gene unclear. The CDR3 has 15 residues. V lost 6 bases and J lost 4, with 16 bases in between. CDR1 is SNHLY and CDR2 is FYNNEI in the germline V gene. The CDR3 DNA is TGTGCCAGCAGCAAAAAAAGGAGGGAGAATCAGCCCCAGCATTTT. Its protein is CASSKKRRENQPQHF.

The genes are TRBV19 and TRBJ1-3, with D perhaps matching TRBD1 (6 bases). The CDR3 totals 14 residues. CDR1 and CDR2 from the germline V gene are LNHDA and SQIVND (reference sequence). Trimming stripped 11 bases from V and 4 bases from J, with 18 bases between. CDR3 amino acids: CASEGGSVGNTIYF. CDR3 nucleotide sequence: TGTGCCTCCGAGGGGGGCTCGGTAGGAAACACCATATATTTT.

The chain employs TRBV9 and TRBJ2-5; 15 bases are a match to TRBD2. V gave up 0 bases and J gave up 5 bases; unmatched junction bases: 8. This CDR3 is built from 18 residues. CDR1 SGDLS and CDR2 YYNGEE come from the germline V gene. CDR3 coding DNA: TGTGCCAGCAGCGTAGCACCCGGGACTAGCGGGGGGCGGGAGACCCAGTACTTC. Protein: CASSVAPGTSGGRETQYF.

The chain recombines TRBV7-2 with TRBJ2-1; the match to TRBD2 covers 10 bases. The CDR3 spans 16 residues. Trimming at V came to 1 base and at J to 8 bases, leaving 8 bases not matched to a gene. The germline V gene has CDR1 SGHTA and CDR2 FQGNSA. CDR3 loop: CASSLDWASGSDEQFF. Written as DNA, the CDR3 is TGTGCCAGCAGCTTAGACTGGGCTAGCGGGAGCGATGAGCAGTTCTTC.

In DNA, the CDR3 is TGTGCCAGCAGCCTCAGAAGAGGAACCGGGGAGCTGTTTTTT. Protein: CASSLRRGTGELFF. The chain joins TRBV5-6 to TRBJ2-2; D uncertain. The CDR3 consists of 14 residues. Per the germline V gene, CDR1 is SGHDT and CDR2 is YYEEEE. V lost 4 bases, J lost 5 bases, and 12 bases lay in between.

The chain couples TRBV6-6 to TRBJ2-1; D might be TRBD1 (6 bases). CDR3 length: 15 amino acids. V gave up 7 bases and J gave up 7 bases, with 20 bases separating them. Germline CDR1 MNHNY, CDR2 SVGAGI (reference sequence). The CDR3 protein is CASTADSLRWNEQFF. Here the CDR3 DNA reads TGTGCCAGCACCGCGGACAGCCTACGTTGGAATGAGCAGTTCTTC.

This chain uses TRBV28 with TRBJ2-7, with no clear D. The CDR3 runs 15 residues. V was trimmed by 5 bases and J by 0 bases, leaving 14 bases between them. Germline V gene sequence: CDR1 MDHEN, CDR2 SYDVKM. The CDR3 is CASSQILHSSYEQYF. In DNA, the CDR3 is TGTGCCAGCAGTCAAATCCTCCACAGCTCCTACGAGCAGTACTTC.

The CDR3 DNA reads as TGTGCCAGCAGCTTCGGCAGGGCGCATAGCAATCAGCCCCAGCATTTT. Protein: CASSFGRAHSNQPQHF. The V call is TRBV5-8, the J call TRBJ1-5; maybe TRBD1 (5 bases). The CDR3 covers 16 residues. Trimming took 2 bases from V and 0 from J, leaving 12 bases between them. The V gene's germline CDR1 is SGHTS and CDR2 YDEGEE.

V is TRBV18 and J is TRBJ2-5; tentatively, D is TRBD2 (6 bases). Looked up from germline, CDR1 is KGHSH and CDR2 is LQKENI. This CDR3 contains 15 residues. V lost 0 bases, J lost 1 base, and 9 bases lay in between. DNA for the CDR3: TGTGCCAGCTCACCACCGGCGGGAAGCCAAGAGACCCAGTACTTC. Translation gives CASSPPAGSQETQYF.

This chain uses TRBV4-3 with TRBJ1-4, with D possibly TRBD1 on 5 matching bases. Germline V gene data show CDR1 as LGHNA and CDR2 as YSLEER. Trimming took 3 bases from V and 7 from J, leaving 18 bases between them. The CDR3 runs 16 residues. As DNA, the CDR3 is TGCGCCAGCAGCCAGTATAATACGGGGGGGGGTGAAAAACTGTTTTTT. Translating it yields CASSQYNTGGGEKLFF.

The chain couples TRBV19 to TRBJ2-1; no firm D call. The CDR3 is 19 residues long. CDR1 LNHDA and CDR2 SQIVND come from the germline V gene (reference sequence). V gave up 1 base and J gave up 6 bases, with 25 bases separating them. The CDR3 coding sequence is TGTGCCAGTAGTATAGCCGCCCGGGTTCAGGCAGGAGCCGGCAATGAGCAGTTCTTC. It translates to CASSIAARVQAGAGNEQFF. Full variable domain (rest looked up from reference TRBV19 and TRBJ2-1): DGGITQSPKYLFRKEGQNVTLSCEQNLNHDAMYWYRQDPGQGLRLIYYSQIVNDFQKGDIAEGYSVSREKKESFPLTVTSAQKNPTAFYLCASSIAARVQAGAGNEQFFGPGTRLTVL.

The chain links TRBV6-1 to TRBJ2-2; D is uncertain. The length of the CDR3 is 14 residues. Germline V CDR1 and CDR2: MNHNS, SASEGT. V lost 7 bases and J 1 base, leaving 10 bases between the germline ends. The CDR3 protein is CASMTQRNTGELFF. In DNA form, the CDR3 reads TGTGCCAGCATGACACAGAGGAACACCGGGGAGCTGTTTTTT.

The chain recombines TRBV4-3 with TRBJ1-2; D is undetermined. The V gene's germline CDR1 is LGHNA and CDR2 YSLEER. This CDR3 has 14 amino acids. Trimming removed 0 bases from V and 7 bases from J, with 12 bases in between. CDR3 in DNA: TGCGCCAGCAGCCAAGATGCGGGAGTGGCTGGCTACACCTTC. Translated: CASSQDAGVAGYTF.

The V gene is TRBV5-1, the J gene TRBJ2-2, with 7 bases fitting TRBD1. CDR1 and CDR2 (germline): SGHRS, YFSETQ. This CDR3 is 15 amino acids long. J was trimmed by 3 bases and V by 3 bases; bases with no gene match: 5. The chain's CDR3 is CASSYTGVDTGELFF. CDR3 nucleotides: TGCGCCAGCAGCTATACAGGGGTCGACACCGGGGAGCTGTTTTTT.

This chain uses TRBV28 with TRBJ1-5, with 10 bases that match TRBD1. Looked up from germline, CDR1 is MDHEN and CDR2 is SYDVKM. There are 16 residues in the CDR3. V shed 7 bases and J 3 bases; nucleotides not matched to a gene: 9. The CDR3, as DNA: TGTGCCAGCAACCGTCCGGGACAGGGGCCCAATCAGCCCCAGCATTTT. Amino acids: CASNRPGQGPNQPQHF.

The table lists this clone with a count of one. DNA of the CDR3: TGTGCCAGCAGCTTAGCGAGCGGCGAGCAGTTCTTC. Translating gives CASSLASGEQFF. This rearrangement joins TRBV7-6 to TRBJ2-1, with a possible D match to TRBD2 (5 bases). Germline-derived CDR1 and CDR2 are SGHVS and FNYEAQ. Deletions cut 0 bases from V and 10 bases from J, with 7 bases between. This CDR3 contains 12 residues. The full variable domain, completed using reference TRBV7-6 and TRBJ2-1, is GAGVSQSPRYKVTKRGQDVALRCDPISGHVSLYWYRQALGQGPEFLTYFNYEAQQDKSGLPNDRFSAERPEGSISTLTIQRTEQRDSAMYRCASSLASGEQFFGPGTRLTVL.

The V gene is TRBV7-2, the J gene TRBJ2-7; D remains ambiguous. Germline V gene sequence: CDR1 SGHTA, CDR2 FQGNSA. The CDR3 is made up of 14 amino acids. The V and J ends lost 0 bases and 4 bases respectively, with 10 bases between them. The CDR3 sequence is CASSLADGPYEQYF. For the CDR3, the DNA is TGTGCCAGCAGCTTAGCTGATGGGCCATACGAGCAGTACTTC. The full variable domain, rest sourced from reference TRBV7-2 and TRBJ2-7, is GAGVSQSPSNKVTEKGKDVELRCDPISGHTALYWYRQSLGQGLEFLIYFQGNSAPDKSGLPSDRFSAERTGGSVSTLTIQRTQQEDSAVYLCASSLADGPYEQYFGPGTRLTVT.

V and J are TRBV5-1 and TRBJ1-4; no clear D gene. The CDR3 is made up of 13 amino acids. The V gene lost 4 bases and the J gene lost 6 bases, with 10 bases spanning the gap. Germline assignment: CDR1 SGHRS and CDR2 YFSETQ. The DNA of the CDR3 is TGCGCCAGCAGCATTATTTATGATGAAAAACTGTTTTTT. It encodes CASSIIYDEKLFF.